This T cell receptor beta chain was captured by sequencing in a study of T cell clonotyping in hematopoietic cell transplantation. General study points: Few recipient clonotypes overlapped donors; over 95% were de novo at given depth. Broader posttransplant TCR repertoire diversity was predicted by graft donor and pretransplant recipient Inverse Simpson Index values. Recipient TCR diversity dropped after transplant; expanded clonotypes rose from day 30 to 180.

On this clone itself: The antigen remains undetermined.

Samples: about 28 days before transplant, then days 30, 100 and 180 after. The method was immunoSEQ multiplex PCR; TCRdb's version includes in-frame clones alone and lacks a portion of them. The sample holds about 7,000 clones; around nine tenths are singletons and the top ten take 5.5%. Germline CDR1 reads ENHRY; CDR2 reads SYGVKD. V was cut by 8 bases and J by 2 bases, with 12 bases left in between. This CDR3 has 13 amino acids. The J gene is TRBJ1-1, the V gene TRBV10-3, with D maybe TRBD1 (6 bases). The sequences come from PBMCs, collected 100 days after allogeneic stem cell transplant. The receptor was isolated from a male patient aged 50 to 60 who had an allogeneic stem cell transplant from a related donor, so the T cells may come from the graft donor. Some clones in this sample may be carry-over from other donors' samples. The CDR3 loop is CAIGTYGNTEAFF. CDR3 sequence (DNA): TGTGCCATCGGGACATATGGCAACACTGAAGCTTTCTTT.